Here is one T cell receptor (beta chain) with its context. This specimen comes from a study of shared clonotypes between healthy human individuals. Looked up from germline, CDR1 is SQVTM and CDR2 is ANQGSEA. V dropped 3 bases and J dropped 2 bases, with 13 bases sitting between them. The CDR3 spans 14 residues. CD45RO negativity and positive selection for CCR7 defined naive CD8 cells, a population that excluded terminally differentiated effector memory CD45RA+ cells. Those who donated were healthy HIV-negative adults, with no recent acute infections or vaccinations reported. Produced via immunoSEQ multiplex PCR; TCRdb's table is partial and in-frame only. The sample yields about 2 million clones, about 94% seen once.

The J gene is TRBJ2-5, the V gene TRBV29-1, with TRBD1 as a possible D gene (5 bases). The TCR originated in a man aged 18 to 29 in good health. Sample: naive CD8+ T cells sorted from blood. CDR3 nucleotides: TGCAGCGTTGACGCAGGGCTGGAGCAAGAGACCCAGTACTTC. Its protein product is CSVDAGLEQETQYF. Full variable domain (rest looked up from reference TRBV29-1 and TRBJ2-5): SAVISQKPSRDICQRGTSLTIQCQVDSQVTMMFWYRQQPGQSLTLIATANQGSEATYESGFVIDKFPISRPNLTFSTLTVSNMSPEDSSIYLCSVDAGLEQETQYFGPGTRLLVL.